This T cell receptor (beta chain) is drawn from a study of blood T cell repertoires in COVID-19. Background on the study: Some COVID-19 samples were acute and others convalescent; all came from the United States, Italy and Spain.

This CDR3 has 13 residues. CDR1 is GTSNPN and CDR2 is SVGIG in the germline V gene (reference sequence). The V end lost 6 bases, the J end lost 3 bases, and 15 bases lay between the germline ends. Across under 25 US areas, participants ranged in age from about 18 to 90 years. Study processing details: Amplifying reference gene primers gave estimates of nucleated cell counts. The assay was immunoSEQ multiplex PCR, and TCRdb's table has in-frame clones only and misses some. The DNA gave D and trimming, while V, J and clone size come from that table. Of fewer than 350,000 clones listed, approximately 90% are singletons.

Source material: PBMCs or T cells enriched from blood (not recorded which). V usage is TRBV30 and J usage is TRBJ2-7, with a possible D match to TRBD1 (5 bases). This clonotype was sampled from a woman between 25 and 40 years old with acute COVID-19. The CDR3 is CACLGQLNYEQYF. CDR3 sequence (DNA): TGTGCCTGCCTGGGGCAACTAAACTACGAGCAGTACTTC.